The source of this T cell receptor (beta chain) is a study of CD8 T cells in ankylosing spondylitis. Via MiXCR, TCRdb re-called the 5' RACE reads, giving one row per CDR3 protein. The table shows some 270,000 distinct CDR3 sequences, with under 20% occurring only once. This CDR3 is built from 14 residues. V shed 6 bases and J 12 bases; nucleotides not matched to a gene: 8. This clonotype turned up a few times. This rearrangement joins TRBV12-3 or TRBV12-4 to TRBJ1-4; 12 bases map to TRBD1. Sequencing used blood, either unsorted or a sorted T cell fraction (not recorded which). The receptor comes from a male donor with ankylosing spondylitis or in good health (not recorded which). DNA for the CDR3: TGTGCCAGCAGCCCCGGGACAGGGGGCGCAGAACTGTTTTTT. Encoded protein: CASSPGTGGAELFF.